This entry lists 11 T cell receptor beta chains sequenced from one sample in a study of tumor-infiltrating lymphocytes in primary liver carcinoma. Extraction of RNA together with DNA used 20-30 mg of unsorted bulk tissue. cDNA specific to TCR beta was made from approximately 500 ng of total RNA, with a constant-region primer employed for priming. Libraries for TCR beta were built through three nested multiplex PCR rounds, which together made up a slightly modified ARM-PCR procedure. The study ran its first two PCR rounds for nine to ten cycles each, using TRBV1-TRBV30 forward primers and a C-beta reverse primer. TCRdb recomputed calls from the multiplex PCR reads with MiXCR, one row per CDR3 protein. The sample records tens of thousands of distinct CDR3 sequences, about three quarters being singletons. The sample comprised liver tumor tissue from sampling region 2. Subset described: tumor region T2, inferior pole. Receptors originate from a man aged 40-49 years with primary liver carcinoma and hepatitis B virus infection.

Comment on this clonotype: Relative to the germline gene, one junction end is altered; a read error may explain this. The chain uses TRBV10-3 and TRBJ2-1; possible D gene TRBD1, 6 bases. Germline-derived CDR1 and CDR2 are ENHRY and SYGVKD. This CDR3 region has 12 residues. The CDR3 DNA follows: TGTGCCATCAGGGACAGATACAAGGAGCACTTCTTC. It yields the protein CAIRDRYKEHFF.

Comments on this clonotype: Since no conserved phenylalanine or tryptophan closes the CDR3, a read error is the likely cause. Because the CDR3's place on the DNA is in doubt, the DNA is left out and the CDR3 is given as listed by TCRdb. The chain couples TRBV5-4 to TRBJ2-5; the D call TRBD1 from the table was never checked on the DNA. Germline-derived CDR1 and CDR2 are SGHNT and YYREEE (reference sequence). Both ends counted, the CDR3 spans 14 residues. The CDR3 protein is CASSPTQVAETQYL.

Note on this clonotype: The germline gene is not matched at one end of the junction; a read error may be the cause. The genes are TRBV12-3 or TRBV12-4 and TRBJ2-5; the D is unclear. The CDR3 sequence is 14 residues long. CDR3: CVSSRPSAQETQYF. Written as DNA, the CDR3 is TGTGTCAGCAGCCGCCCCAGCGCCCAAGAGACCCAGTACTTC.

Of note for this clonotype: A read error may produce the germline difference seen at one junction end. This chain joins TRBV14 and TRBJ1-2; D remains ambiguous. The CDR3 runs 17 residues. Germline lookup yields CDR1 SGHDN and CDR2 FVKESK. CDR3 sequence reads: CASSRRYHPQEHYGYTF. The CDR3 DNA sequence: TGTGCTAGCAGCCGACGATATCACCCTCAAGAGCACTATGGTTACACCTTC.

With respect to this clonotype: Because the CDR3 is missing its conserved closing phenylalanine or tryptophan, this is likely a read error. The genes are TRBV6-5 and TRBJ1-5; TRBD1 aligns across 7 bases. The germline V gene encodes CDR1 MNHEY and CDR2 SVGAGI. The CDR3 has 13 residues. CDR3 nucleotides: TGTGCCGGCAGTAGGGACAGAAATCAGCCCCAGCATTAT. It specifies CAGSRDRNQPQHY.

This sequence joins TRBV14 and TRBJ2-2; 11 nucleotides agree with TRBD2. This CDR3 comprises 16 residues. The ends lost 5 bases at V and 1 base at J; junction bases unmatched: 3. Germline CDR1 is SGHDN and CDR2 is FVKESK. The CDR3: CASSETSGMNTGELFF. The DNA of the CDR3 is TGTGCCAGCAGCGAGACTAGCGGGATGAACACCGGGGAGCTGTTTTTT.

As regards this clonotype: One end of the junction does not line up with germline, which may come from a read error. The V call is TRBV25-1, the J call TRBJ1-6; D not resolved. Germline V gene sequence: CDR1 MGHDK, CDR2 SYGVNS. This CDR3 region has 12 residues. This CDR3 reads CASSHYNSPLRF. The CDR3, as DNA: TGTGCCAGCAGTCATTATAATTCACCCCTCCGCTTT.

About this clonotype: The conserved phenylalanine or tryptophan normally closing the CDR3 is absent here, so this likely arose from a read error. The DNA is omitted, as the CDR3 cannot be located on it reliably, and the CDR3 follows TCRdb's listing. The chain couples TRBV11-2 to TRBJ1-1; TRBD1, the table's D call, lacks a check against the DNA. The CDR3 spans 16 amino acids, including both terminal residues. The germline CDR1 and CDR2 sequences are SGHAT and FQNNGV. CDR3 sequence reads: CASSPSRGLVNAEAII.

The chain combines TRBV5-1 with TRBJ1-2; 11 bases fit TRBD1. From germline, CDR1 is SGHRS and CDR2 YFSETQ. CDR3 length equals 14 residues. V lost 4 bases, J lost 6 bases, and 5 bases stayed unmatched. In nucleotides, the CDR3 is TGCGCCAGCAGCCCTTGGACAGGGGGCGATGGCTACACCTTC. It specifies CASSPWTGGDGYTF.

The chain combines TRBV6-1 with TRBJ2-1; 11 bases line up with TRBD1. The CDR3 length is 15 residues. CDR1 MNHNS and CDR2 SASEGT come from the germline V gene. The DNA for the CDR3 is TGTACTAGCAGAGTTGGGACAGGGGGGTACAATGAGCAGTTCTTC. It translates to CTSRVGTGGYNEQFF.

A note on this clonotype: The junction and the germline gene differ at one end; a read error may be behind it. This sequence joins TRBV11-2 and TRBJ1-1, with D perhaps TRBD1 (6 bases). Germline CDR1 and CDR2: SGHAT and FQNNGV. The CDR3 extends over 15 amino acids. The DNA of the CDR3 is TGTGCCTGCAGCCGGGGGCGTGGAAGTAACAATGAAGCTTTCTTT. Its translation: CACSRGRGSNNEAFF.